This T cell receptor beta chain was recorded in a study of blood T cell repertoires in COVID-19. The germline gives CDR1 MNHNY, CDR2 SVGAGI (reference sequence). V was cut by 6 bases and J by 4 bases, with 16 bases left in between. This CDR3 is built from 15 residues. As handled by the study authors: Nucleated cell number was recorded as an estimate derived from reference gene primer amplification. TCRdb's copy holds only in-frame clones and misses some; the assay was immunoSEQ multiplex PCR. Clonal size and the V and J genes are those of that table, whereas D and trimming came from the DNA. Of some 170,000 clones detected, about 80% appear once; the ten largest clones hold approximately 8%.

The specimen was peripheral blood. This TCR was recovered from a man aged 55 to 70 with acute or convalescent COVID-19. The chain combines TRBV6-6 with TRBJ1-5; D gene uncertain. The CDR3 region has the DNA TGTGCCAGCAGCTCGGGTCAAATGAGAAATCAGCCCCAGCATTTT. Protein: CASSSGQMRNQPQHF.